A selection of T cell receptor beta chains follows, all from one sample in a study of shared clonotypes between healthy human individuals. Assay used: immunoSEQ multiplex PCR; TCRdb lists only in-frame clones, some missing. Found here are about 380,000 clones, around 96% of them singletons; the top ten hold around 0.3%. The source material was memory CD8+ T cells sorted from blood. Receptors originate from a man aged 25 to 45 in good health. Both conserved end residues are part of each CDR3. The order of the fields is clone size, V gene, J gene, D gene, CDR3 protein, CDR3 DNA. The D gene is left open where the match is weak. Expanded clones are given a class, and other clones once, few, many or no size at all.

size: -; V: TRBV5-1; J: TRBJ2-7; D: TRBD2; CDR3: CASSNKGLAFSYEQYF; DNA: TGCGCCAGCAGCAACAAGGGACTAGCGTTCTCCTACGAGCAGTACTTC
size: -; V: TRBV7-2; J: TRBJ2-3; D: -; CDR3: CASSLLAWPTDTQYF; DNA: TGTGCCAGCTCGCTGCTAGCGTGGCCCACAGATACGCAGTATTTT
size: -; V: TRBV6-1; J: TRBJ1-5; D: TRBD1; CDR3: CASSNAPGQNQPQHF; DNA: TGTGCCAGCAGTAATGCCCCGGGACAGAATCAGCCCCAGCATTTT
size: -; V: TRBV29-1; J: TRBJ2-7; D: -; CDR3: CSAGGGEQYF; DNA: TGCAGCGCCGGTGGAGGGGAGCAGTACTTC
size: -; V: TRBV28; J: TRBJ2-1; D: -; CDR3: CASSLLVYNEQFF; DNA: TGTGCCAGCAGTTTACTAGTTTACAATGAGCAGTTCTTC
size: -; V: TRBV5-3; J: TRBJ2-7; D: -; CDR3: CARSLLDNNSYEQYF; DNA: TGTGCCAGAAGCCTGCTCGACAATAACTCCTACGAGCAGTACTTC
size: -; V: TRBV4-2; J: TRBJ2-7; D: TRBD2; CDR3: CASSQDRTSGYEQYF; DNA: TGTGCCAGCAGCCAAGATAGGACTAGCGGCTACGAGCAGTACTTC
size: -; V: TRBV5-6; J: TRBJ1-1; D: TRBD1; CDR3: CASSPSDRGGTEAFF; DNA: TGTGCCAGCAGTCCAAGCGACAGGGGGGGCACTGAAGCTTTCTTT
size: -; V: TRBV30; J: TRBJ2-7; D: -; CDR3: CAWSVGGGYEQYF; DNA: TGTGCCTGGAGTGTTGGTGGGGGCTACGAGCAGTACTTC
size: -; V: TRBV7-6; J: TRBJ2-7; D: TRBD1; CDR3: CASSLAGTGGYEQYF; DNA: TGTGCCAGCAGCCTAGCCGGGACAGGGGGCTACGAGCAGTACTTC
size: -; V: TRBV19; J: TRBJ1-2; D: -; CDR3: CASSIYPGNYGYTF; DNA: TGTGCCAGTAGTATATATCCGGGTAACTATGGCTACACCTTC
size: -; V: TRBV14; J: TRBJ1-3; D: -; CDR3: CASSQDLRNTIYF; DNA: TGTGCCAGCAGCCAAGATCTGAGAAACACCATATATTTT
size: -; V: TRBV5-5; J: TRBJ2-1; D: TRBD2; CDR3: CASGLAGGYEQFF; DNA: TGTGCCAGCGGGCTAGCGGGAGGGTATGAGCAGTTCTTC
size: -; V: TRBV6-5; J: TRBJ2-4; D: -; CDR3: CASSSTAGAKNIQYF; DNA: TGTGCCAGCAGTTCCACGGCAGGGGCCAAAAACATTCAGTACTTC
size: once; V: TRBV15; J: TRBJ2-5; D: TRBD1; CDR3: CATSRGPRQGRIGETQYF; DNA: TGTGCCACCAGCAGAGGGCCCCGACAGGGGAGGATTGGAGAGACCCAGTACTTC
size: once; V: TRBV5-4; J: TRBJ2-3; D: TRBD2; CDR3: CASSLAGGRSVADTQYF; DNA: TGTGCCAGCAGCTTGGCGGGAGGCCGATCGGTAGCAGATACGCAGTATTTT